Listed below are T cell receptor beta chains from one sample, sequenced in a study of T-cell memory formation after mild COVID-19. Each CDR3 protein gets one entry after TCRdb re-called the 5' RACE reads with MiXCR. The sample records just under 350,000 distinct CDR3 sequences, roughly 13% being singletons. The sequenced sample consisted of PBMCs or a T cell subset sorted from them (not recorded which). The receptors derive from a man younger than 30 who had mild COVID-19 (a few samples of this study predate the infection). Cell type and time point are not known. Both conserved end residues are part of each CDR3. The order of the fields is J gene, V gene, clone size, D gene, CDR3 DNA, CDR3 protein. A D gene is named only where the DNA matches it firmly. For some rows the clone size is stated as once, few or many, or as a class when expanded; others skip it.

TRBJ2-3 TRBV7-6 . . TGTGCCAGCAGCGAAGCCCAGGGTTCTAGCACAGATACGCAGTATTTT CASSEAQGSSTDTQYF
TRBJ1-1 TRBV6-5 few . TGTGCCAGCAGTTCCCGTTCTGGGGTCACTGAAGCTTTCTTT CASSSRSGVTEAFF
TRBJ2-3 TRBV9 few TRBD2 TGTGCCAGCAGCTGGGGGGCTAGCGGGGTCACAGATACGCAGTATTTT CASSWGASGVTDTQYF
TRBJ2-7 TRBV5-5 few . TGTGCCAGCAGCTCCGACCGGGGGTTTGGCTCCTACGAGCAGTACTTC CASSSDRGFGSYEQYF
TRBJ1-5 TRBV6-2/TRBV6-3 few . TGTGCCAGCACCTTTGGCGGGTCTGGGCATCAGCCCCAGCATTTT CASTFGGSGHQPQHF
TRBJ2-3 TRBV12-3/TRBV12-4 . TRBD2 TGTGCCAGCAGTTTAAGAATGACTAGCGGGGGGGATACAGATACGCAGTATTTT CASSLRMTSGGDTDTQYF
TRBJ2-1 TRBV18 few TRBD2 TGTGCCAGCTCACCACAGCCGGCGGGGGGGCTCCACGAGCAGTTCTTC CASSPQPAGGLHEQFF
TRBJ2-1 TRBV2 . TRBD2 TGTGCCAGCAGTCAGATACGGGGGGAAGGAAATGAGCAGTTCTTC CASSQIRGEGNEQFF
TRBJ2-3 TRBV2 . . TGTGCCAGCACCGACACGCACGACACAGATACGCAGTATTTT CASTDTHDTDTQYF
TRBJ1-4 TRBV7-2 . TRBD1 TGTGCCAGCAGCTCGCAACAGGGGGCGCGCAGTGAAAAACTGTTTTTT CASSSQQGARSEKLFF
TRBJ1-3 TRBV5-1 . . TGCGCCAGCAGCTTGACCAGGACCGACCCCGGAAGCTCTGGAAACACCATATATTTT CASSLTRTDPGSSGNTIYF
TRBJ2-2 TRBV4-3 . TRBD1 TGCGCCAGCAGCCATGCCGGGACAGTTTTCACCGGGGAGCTGTTTTTT CASSHAGTVFTGELFF
TRBJ1-5 TRBV19 many . TGTGCCAGTAGACAAAGGTCGTTAGATAGCAATCAGCCCCAGCATTTT CASRQRSLDSNQPQHF
TRBJ2-1 TRBV7-9 many . TGTGCCAGCAGCTTGAGGGGCGAGCAGTTCTTC CASSLRGEQFF
TRBJ2-1 TRBV20-1 . . TGCAGTGCTAGAGTTAGGGGCGATGAAGCGGCGATCTACAATGAGCAGTTCTTC CSARVRGDEAAIYNEQFF
TRBJ2-2 TRBV7-2 many . TGTGCCAGCAGCTTTGGAAACACCGGGGAGCTGTTTTTT CASSFGNTGELFF
TRBJ2-1 TRBV25-1 many TRBD2 TGTGCCAGCGCCGGGGGGGGCCCGTACAATGAGCAGTTCTTC CASAGGGPYNEQFF
TRBJ2-2 TRBV28 . . TGTGCCAGCAGTGGCCTGGGAGGTAACACCGGGGAGCTGTTTTTT CASSGLGGNTGELFF
TRBJ1-2 TRBV4-1 few . TGCGCCAGCAGCCAAGATGGCAGGTGGGGTAACCATGGCTACACCTTC CASSQDGRWGNHGYTF
TRBJ2-5 TRBV15 few . TGTGCCACCGCAAAGCAGACAGAAGAGACCCAGTACTTC CATAKQTEETQYF
TRBJ2-5 TRBV4-2 . . TGTGCCAGCAGCCAAGATCCGGCAGGGCGGGAGACCCAGTACTTC CASSQDPAGRETQYF
TRBJ2-5 TRBV6-2/TRBV6-3 few . TGTGCCAGCGGGGTGGCGGAGACCCAGTACTTC CASGVAETQYF
TRBJ1-2 TRBV18 . . TGTGCCAGCTCACCCGACAGGCCGAACTATGGCTACACCTTC CASSPDRPNYGYTF
TRBJ1-4 TRBV11-2 . . TGTGCCAGCAGCCCCCTGCGGGGGGCAGGTGAAAAACTGTTTTTT CASSPLRGAGEKLFF
TRBJ1-1 TRBV5-1 many . TGCGCCAGCAGCCGGACGGCCTTGGGGACTGAAGCTTTCTTT CASSRTALGTEAFF
TRBJ2-7 TRBV4-2 few . TGTGCCAGCAGCCAAGGTTTGGGGTACTACGAGCAGTACTTC CASSQGLGYYEQYF
TRBJ2-5 TRBV20-1 many . TGCAGTGCTAGAGAGGTGCGGGGCCAAGAGACCCAGTACTTC CSAREVRGQETQYF
TRBJ1-5 TRBV9 few . TGTGCCAGCAGCGTGGAGGGGTATTCGGGACAGCCCCAGCATTTT CASSVEGYSGQPQHF
TRBJ2-3 TRBV5-1 many . TGCGCCAGCAGCCCCTTACAGGGAGAAGATACGCAGTATTTT CASSPLQGEDTQYF
TRBJ2-1 TRBV6-6 . TRBD2 TGTGCCAGCAGTTACCTATCGACTAGCGGGGGGGAGGATGAGCAGTTCTTC CASSYLSTSGGEDEQFF
TRBJ1-1 TRBV10-3 . . TGTGCCATCAGTTTTCGTGATACCACTGAAGCTTTCTTT CAISFRDTTEAFF
TRBJ1-3 TRBV11-2 . TRBD1 TGTGCCAGCAGCTCGCGGGACAGGGGAAACACCATATATTTT CASSSRDRGNTIYF
TRBJ2-1 TRBV6-6 . TRBD1 TGTGCCAGCAGCCTGGGACAGGGGGTAAGCGAGCAGTTCTTC CASSLGQGVSEQFF
TRBJ1-4 TRBV12-3/TRBV12-4 few . TGTGCCAGCAGGGACAGTCTAAATGAAAAACTGTTTTTT CASRDSLNEKLFF
TRBJ1-1 TRBV9 many . TGTGCCAGCAGCGAAACCTCATCAGGAACCGAAGCTTTCTTT CASSETSSGTEAFF
TRBJ1-5 TRBV5-8 few . TGTGCCAGCAGCCTTACAGGATTAAGTTTACATTTT CASSLTGLSLHF
TRBJ2-7 TRBV18 many . TGTGCCAGCTCACCGCTACTCAACTACGAGCAGTACTTC CASSPLLNYEQYF
TRBJ2-3 TRBV7-3 few . TGTGCCAGCAGCTTAACCCGGCGCACAGATACGCAGTATTTT CASSLTRRTDTQYF
TRBJ2-1 TRBV7-6 . . TGTGCCAGCAGCTTAAGAGGGGCCGTCGAGCAGTTCTTC CASSLRGAVEQFF
TRBJ1-4 TRBV6-1 few TRBD1 TGTGCCAGCAGTGAGTGGGACAGAGCCCCCAATGAAAAACTGTTTTTT CASSEWDRAPNEKLFF
TRBJ2-7 TRBV7-9 . . TGTGCCAGCAGCCCGACAGGAAGGCACGAGCAGTACTTC CASSPTGRHEQYF
TRBJ2-1 TRBV29-1 . TRBD1 TGCAGCGCGAGACAGGGGGGGAATGAGCAGTTCTTC CSARQGGNEQFF
TRBJ2-3 TRBV10-3 many TRBD2 TGTGCCATCAGTGAAGGGCTAGCGGGGTTCTATACGCAGTATTTT CAISEGLAGFYTQYF
TRBJ1-2 TRBV4-2 . TRBD1 TGTGCCAGCAGCCAAGAACAGGGACAGGGGATTGGCTACACCTTC CASSQEQGQGIGYTF
TRBJ2-2 TRBV7-9 . . TGTGCCAGCAGCTTACACAGCTCGAACACCGGGGAGCTGTTTTTT CASSLHSSNTGELFF
TRBJ2-5 TRBV4-1 . . TGCGCCAGCAGCCCGGGGACACAACCCAACCAAGAGACCCAGTACTTC CASSPGTQPNQETQYF
TRBJ2-5 TRBV20-1 once TRBD1 TGCAGTGCTTACAGGGGCGGAAGCGAGACCCAGTACTTC CSAYRGGSETQYF
TRBJ1-1 TRBV19 few . TGTGCCAGTAGTATTAGTGGGGTCCGGTCTGAAGCTTTCTTT CASSISGVRSEAFF
TRBJ1-3 TRBV28 few . TGTGCCAGCAGTCCTCGCTTTCGATCTGGAAACACCATATATTTT CASSPRFRSGNTIYF
TRBJ2-5 TRBV12-3/TRBV12-4 many . TGTGCCAGCAGTCTACCAGAATTTCAAGAGACCCAGTACTTC CASSLPEFQETQYF
TRBJ2-3 TRBV6-2/TRBV6-3 few . TGTGCCAGCAAACTCGGCAGGGTCGCAGATACGCAGTATTTT CASKLGRVADTQYF
TRBJ2-1 TRBV12-3/TRBV12-4 few . TGTGCCAGCACCTCCGCCGGGGTTCGGATGAATGAGCAGTTCTTC CASTSAGVRMNEQFF
TRBJ2-5 TRBV12-3/TRBV12-4 few TRBD2 TGTGCCAGTACCATGGGGGGGGTCATCTCTCAAGAGACCCAGTACTTC CASTMGGVISQETQYF
TRBJ1-2 TRBV24-1 . . TGTGCCACCAGGGCTGCTCACAGGGAAATCGGGAACTATGGCTACACCTTC CATRAAHREIGNYGYTF
TRBJ1-2 TRBV29-1 few TRBD1 TGCAGCGTCGAGGGACAGGGAAACGGCTACACCTTC CSVEGQGNGYTF
TRBJ2-5 TRBV29-1 . . TGCAGCGTTGAAGGCGCGACGGGAGTTGGGACCCAGTACTTC CSVEGATGVGTQYF